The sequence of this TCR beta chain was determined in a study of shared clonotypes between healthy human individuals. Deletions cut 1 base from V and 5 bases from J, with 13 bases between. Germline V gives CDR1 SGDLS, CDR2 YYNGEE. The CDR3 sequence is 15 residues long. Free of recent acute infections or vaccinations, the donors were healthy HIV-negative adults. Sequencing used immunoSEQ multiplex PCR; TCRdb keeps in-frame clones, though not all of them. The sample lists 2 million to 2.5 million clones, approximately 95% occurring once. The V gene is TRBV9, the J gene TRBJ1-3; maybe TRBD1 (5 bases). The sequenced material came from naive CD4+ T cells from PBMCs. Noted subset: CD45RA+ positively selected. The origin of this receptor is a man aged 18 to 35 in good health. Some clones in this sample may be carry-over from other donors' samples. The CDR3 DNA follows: TGTGCCAGCAGCGTAAGAGGGGAAGGAAGAAACACCATATATTTT. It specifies CASSVRGEGRNTIYF. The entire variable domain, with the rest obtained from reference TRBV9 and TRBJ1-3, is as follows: DSGVTQTPKHLITATGQRVTLRCSPRSGDLSVYWYQQSLDQGLQFLIQYYNGEERAKGNILERFSAQQFPDLHSELNLSSLELGDSALYFCASSVRGEGRNTIYFGEGSWLTVV.